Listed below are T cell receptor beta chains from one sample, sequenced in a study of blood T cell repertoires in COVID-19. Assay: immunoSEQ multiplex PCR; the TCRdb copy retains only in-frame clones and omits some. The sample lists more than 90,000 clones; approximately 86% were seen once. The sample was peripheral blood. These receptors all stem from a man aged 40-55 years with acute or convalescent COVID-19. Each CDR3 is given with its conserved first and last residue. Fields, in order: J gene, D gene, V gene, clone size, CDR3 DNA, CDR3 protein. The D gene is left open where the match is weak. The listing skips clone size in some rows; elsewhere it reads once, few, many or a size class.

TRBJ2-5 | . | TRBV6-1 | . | TGTGCCAGCAGTGAATTCCTGGGGGGACAGCAAGAGACCCAGTACTTC | CASSEFLGGQQETQYF
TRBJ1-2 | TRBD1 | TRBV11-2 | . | TGTGCCAGCAGCTTAGGTGGGACAGGGCAGGGGTATGGCTACACCTTC | CASSLGGTGQGYGYTF
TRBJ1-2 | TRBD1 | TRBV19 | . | TGTGCCAGTAGTATCCCTAGACAGGGCGGCTATGGCTACACCTTC | CASSIPRQGGYGYTF
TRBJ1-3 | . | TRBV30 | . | TGTGCCTGGACTTTGGCTTCCTCTGGAAACACCATATATTTT | CAWTLASSGNTIYF
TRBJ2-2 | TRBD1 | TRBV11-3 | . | TGTGCCAGCAGGCATGCAGGGGGCGGCTTCGCCGGGGAGCTGTTTTTT | CASRHAGGGFAGELFF
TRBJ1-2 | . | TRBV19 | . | TGTGCCAGTAGTCCCCATACAGGGATTGGAATGTGGGGCTACACCTTC | CASSPHTGIGMWGYTF
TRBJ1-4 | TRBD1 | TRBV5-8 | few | TGTGCCAGCAGCTTACGGGACAGGGGAAATGAAAAACTGTTTTTT | CASSLRDRGNEKLFF
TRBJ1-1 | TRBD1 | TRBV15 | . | TGTGCCACCAGCAGAGATCTCCCGGGACAGGGGGCGCAGAGCACTGAAGCTTTCTTT | CATSRDLPGQGAQSTEAFF
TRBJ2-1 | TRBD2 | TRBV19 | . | TGTGCCAGTAGACCCCGGGACTACGAGAGGCAGTTCTTC | CASRPRDYERQFF
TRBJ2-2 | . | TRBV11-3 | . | TGTGCCAGCAGCTTTTGGGACAGGGAGCTGTTTTTT | CASSFWDRELFF
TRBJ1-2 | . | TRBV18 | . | TGTGCCAGCTCTCTCACGGGTAGCTATGGCTACACCTTC | CASSLTGSYGYTF
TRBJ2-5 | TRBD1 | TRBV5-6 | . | TGTGCCAGCAGCCAAGACAGGGTCCGGCCGGAGACCCAGTACTTC | CASSQDRVRPETQYF
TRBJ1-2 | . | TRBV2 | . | TGTGCCAGCACCACACAGGGCTATGGCTACACCTTC | CASTTQGYGYTF
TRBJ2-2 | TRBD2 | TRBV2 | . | TGTGCCAGCAGCGCTCAGACTAGCGGAGCGAACACCGGGGAGCTGTTTTTT | CASSAQTSGANTGELFF
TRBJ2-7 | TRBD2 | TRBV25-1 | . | TGTGCCTTAAGTTGGGGGGAGGGACGCCCATTGGGCCACGAGCAGTACTTC | CALSWGEGRPLGHEQYF
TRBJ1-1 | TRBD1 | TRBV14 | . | TGTGCCAGCAGCCGGACAGGGGGAAGGAACACTGAAGCTTTCTTT | CASSRTGGRNTEAFF
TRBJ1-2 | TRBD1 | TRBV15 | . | TGTGCCACCAGCAGAGATCCATTTCGGCAGGGGGTCTATGGCTACACCTTC | CATSRDPFRQGVYGYTF
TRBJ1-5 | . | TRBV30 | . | TGTGCCTGGGAGGGGGGGCATGGGCCCCAGCATTTT | CAWEGGHGPQHF
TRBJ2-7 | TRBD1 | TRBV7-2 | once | TGTGCCAGCAGCTTTGGGGACAGGCATTCCTACGAGCAGTACTTC | CASSFGDRHSYEQYF
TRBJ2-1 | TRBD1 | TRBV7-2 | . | TGTGCCAGCAGCTTGGGACAGGGATATTCTGAGCAGTTCTTC | CASSLGQGYSEQFF
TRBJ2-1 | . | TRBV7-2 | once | TGTGCCAGGACCTTAGGTGGAGGGGGCTATGAGCAGTTCTTC | CARTLGGGGYEQFF
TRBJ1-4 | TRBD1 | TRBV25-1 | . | TGTGCCAGCAGTGATATACAGGGGGCAACTAATGAAAAACTGTTTTTT | CASSDIQGATNEKLFF